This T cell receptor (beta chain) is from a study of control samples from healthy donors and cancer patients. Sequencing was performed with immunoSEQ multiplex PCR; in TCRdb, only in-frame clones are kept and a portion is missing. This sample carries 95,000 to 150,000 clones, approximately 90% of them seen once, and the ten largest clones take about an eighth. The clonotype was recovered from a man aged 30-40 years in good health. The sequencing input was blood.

The CDR3 DNA reads TGTGCCAGCAGCCAAGAGAACGGAAGGGGCTATGGCTACACCTTC. It encodes CASSQENGRGYGYTF. The chain carries TRBV3-1 (or the pseudogene TRBV3-2) and TRBJ1-2; D may be TRBD1 (5 bases). Looked up from germline, CDR1 is LGHDT and CDR2 is YNNKEL (reference sequence). V was shortened by 0 bases and J by 4 bases, with 12 bases between the two germline ends. The CDR3 sequence is 15 residues long.